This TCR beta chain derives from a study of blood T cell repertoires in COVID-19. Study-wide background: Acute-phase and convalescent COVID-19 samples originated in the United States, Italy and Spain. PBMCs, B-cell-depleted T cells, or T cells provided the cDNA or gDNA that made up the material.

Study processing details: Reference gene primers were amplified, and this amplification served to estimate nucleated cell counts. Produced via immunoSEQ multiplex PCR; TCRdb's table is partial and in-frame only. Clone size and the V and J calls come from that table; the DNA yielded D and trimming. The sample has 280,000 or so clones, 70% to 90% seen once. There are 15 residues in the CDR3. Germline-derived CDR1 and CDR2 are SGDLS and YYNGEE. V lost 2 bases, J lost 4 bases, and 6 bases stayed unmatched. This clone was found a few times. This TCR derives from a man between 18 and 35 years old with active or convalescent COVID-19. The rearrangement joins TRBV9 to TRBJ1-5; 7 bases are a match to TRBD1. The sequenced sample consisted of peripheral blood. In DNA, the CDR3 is TGTGCCAGCAGCGTCGGGACAGCTCAAAATCAGCCCCAGCATTTT. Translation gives CASSVGTAQNQPQHF.